This TCR beta chain appears in the sequencing data of a study of blood T cell repertoires in COVID-19. At the level of the study: The origin of the acute and convalescent COVID-19 samples was the United States, Italy and Spain.

Authors' analysis steps: Estimated nucleated cell counts came from reference gene primer amplification. Generated by immunoSEQ multiplex PCR, the TCRdb table keeps only in-frame clones and is missing some. That table gives V, J and clone size, and the DNA gave D and trimming. The repertoire consists of around 100,000 clones, with 70% to 85% occurring once and the leading ten covering roughly 3.3%. The receptor's source is a woman of 80 years or more with active or convalescent COVID-19. The specimen sequenced was peripheral blood.

CDR3 in amino acids: CASSLTGGTKGTEAFF. In nucleotides, the CDR3 is TGTGCCAGCAGCTTAACTGGGGGCACGAAGGGCACTGAAGCTTTCTTT. The chain employs TRBV5-6 and TRBJ1-1, with D maybe TRBD1 (6 bases). V dropped 2 bases and J dropped 4 bases, with 18 bases sitting between them. The CDR3 has 16 amino acids. Germline CDR1 and CDR2: SGHDT and YYEEEE.